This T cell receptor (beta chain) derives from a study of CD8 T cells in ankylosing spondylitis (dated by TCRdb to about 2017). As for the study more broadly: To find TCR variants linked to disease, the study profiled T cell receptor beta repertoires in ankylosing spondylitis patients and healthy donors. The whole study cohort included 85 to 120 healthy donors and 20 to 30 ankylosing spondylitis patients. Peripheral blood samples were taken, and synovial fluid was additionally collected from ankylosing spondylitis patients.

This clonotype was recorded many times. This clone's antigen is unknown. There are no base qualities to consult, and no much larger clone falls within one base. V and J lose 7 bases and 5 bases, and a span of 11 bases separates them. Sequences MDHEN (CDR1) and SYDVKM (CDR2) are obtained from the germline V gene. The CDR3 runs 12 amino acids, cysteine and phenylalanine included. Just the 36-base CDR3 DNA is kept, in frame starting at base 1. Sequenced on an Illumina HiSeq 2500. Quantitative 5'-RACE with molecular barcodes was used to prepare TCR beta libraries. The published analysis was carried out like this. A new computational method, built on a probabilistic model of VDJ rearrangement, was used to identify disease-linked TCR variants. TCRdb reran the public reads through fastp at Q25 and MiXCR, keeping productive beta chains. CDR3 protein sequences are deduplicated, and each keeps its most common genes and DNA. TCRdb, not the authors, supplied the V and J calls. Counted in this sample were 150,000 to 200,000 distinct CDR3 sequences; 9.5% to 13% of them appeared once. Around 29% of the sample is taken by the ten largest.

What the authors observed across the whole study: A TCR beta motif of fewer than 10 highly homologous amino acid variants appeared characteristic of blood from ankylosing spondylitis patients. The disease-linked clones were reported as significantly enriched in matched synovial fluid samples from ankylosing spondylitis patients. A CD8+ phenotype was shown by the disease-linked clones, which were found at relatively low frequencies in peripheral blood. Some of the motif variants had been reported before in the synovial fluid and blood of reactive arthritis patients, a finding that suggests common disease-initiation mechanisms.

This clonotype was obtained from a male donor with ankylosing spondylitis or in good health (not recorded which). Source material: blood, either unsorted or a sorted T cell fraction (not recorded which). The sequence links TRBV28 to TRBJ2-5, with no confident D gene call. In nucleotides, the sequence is TGTGCCAGCACCGCAGTCGGGGAGACCCAGTACTTC. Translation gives CASTAVGETQYF.